Each of the 27 T cell receptor beta chains below was sequenced from the same sample in a study of post-analysis software for immune sequencing data. Whole-study findings and limits: Controls showed lower frequencies than patients for 4 or 5 TRBV segments, and TRBV5-6, TRBV5-1 and TRBV20-1 were among these.

These receptors lack a known antigen. The TCR beta cDNA libraries contained unique molecular identifiers. MiXCR was run by TCRdb on the PCR reads, yielding one entry per CDR3 protein. The table shows approximately 690,000 distinct CDR3 sequences, with approximately 59% occurring only once. Sequences were obtained from blood. Receptor source: a girl aged 2 to 10 with multiple sclerosis.

The J gene is TRBJ2-1, the V gene TRBV27; 7 nucleotides line up with TRBD2. Germline loops: CDR1 MNHEY, CDR2 SMNVEV (reference sequence). This CDR3 spans 15 amino acids. Losses at the gene ends were 0 bases for V and 7 bases for J; bases not matched to a gene: 6. CDR3 nucleotide sequence: TGTGCCAGCAGTTTATCAGGGGCCGGGGGGAATGAGCAGTTCTTC. Translation gives CASSLSGAGGNEQFF.

This clonotype was observed a handful of times. The chain has TRBV20-1 and TRBJ2-5; 9 positions agree with TRBD2. The J call may be mistaken, given a closer DNA end match to TRBJ2-7. Germline-derived CDR1 and CDR2 are DFQATT and SNEGSKA (reference sequence). CDR3 length equals 14 residues. CDR3 residues: CSARVASGAYEQYF. CDR3 DNA: TGCAGTGCTAGAGTTGCTAGCGGGGCCTACGAGCAGTACTTC.

This clonotype occurred a few times. The gene calls are TRBV7-2 and TRBJ2-5, with D unclear. CDR1 and CDR2 (germline): SGHTA, FQGNSA. This CDR3 comprises 14 residues. The V end lost 1 base, the J end lost 0 bases, and 6 bases lay between the germline ends. The CDR3 protein is CASSLGVHQETQYF. The CDR3 coding sequence is TGTGCCAGCAGCTTAGGAGTTCACCAAGAGACCCAGTACTTC.

The V call is TRBV27, the J call TRBJ1-4, with a possible D match to TRBD1 (5 bases). Trimming took 6 bases from V and 2 from J, leaving 13 bases between them. CDR3 size: 15 residues. Germline V CDR1 and CDR2: MNHEY, SMNVEV (reference sequence). CDR3 amino acids: CASSRGRGTNEKLFF. In nucleotides, the CDR3 is TGTGCCAGCAGCCGCGGAAGGGGTACTAATGAAAAACTGTTTTTT.

The chain combines TRBV7-2 with TRBJ2-4; no clear D gene. The DNA end lines up better with TRBJ2-5; the J call may be wrong. Looked up from germline, CDR1 is SGHTA and CDR2 is FQGNSA. The CDR3 has 13 amino acids. In DNA form, the CDR3 reads TGTGCCAGCAGCGCGGCCCCCCAAGAGACCCAGTACTTC. It specifies CASSAAPQETQYF.

Only a few counts were recorded for this clonotype. The V and J genes are TRBV5-1 and TRBJ1-2; D possibly corresponds to TRBD1 (5 bases). Between the trimmed V and J ends, which lost 0 bases and 0 bases, there was a span of 12 bases. The CDR3 spans 16 residues. Germline V CDR1 and CDR2: SGHRS, YFSETQ. The CDR3 nucleotides are TGCGCCAGCAGCTTGGGCCACAGGAGCGCTAACTATGGCTACACCTTC. This gives the protein CASSLGHRSANYGYTF.

The chain uses TRBV5-5 and TRBJ2-1; perhaps TRBD1 as D (6 bases). Germline loops: CDR1 SGHKS, CDR2 YYEKEE (reference sequence). CDR3 length: 15 residues. V lost 1 base and J lost 4, with 12 bases in between. The CDR3 sequence is CASSLSGQPYNEQFF. In nucleotides, the CDR3 is TGTGCCAGCAGCTTGTCTGGACAGCCGTACAATGAGCAGTTCTTC.

This chain uses TRBV18 with TRBJ2-1, with TRBD2 matching 10 bases. Looked up from germline, CDR1 is KGHSH and CDR2 is LQKENI. J gave up 2 bases and V 4 bases, and 8 bases lay outside the gene matches. The CDR3 runs 17 residues. CDR3 DNA: TGTGCCAGCTCACAAAGCGGGGGGGCCCACACCTACAATGAGCAGTTCTTC. Translated: CASSQSGGAHTYNEQFF.

This sequence joins TRBV3-1 and TRBJ2-7; the match to TRBD2 covers 13 bases. The ends lost 1 base at V and 7 bases at J; junction bases unmatched: 13. The CDR3 length is 18 residues. Germline assignment: CDR1 LGHDT and CDR2 YNNKEL (reference sequence). The CDR3 spells CASSQAGGRTSGSPEQYF. The DNA of the CDR3 is TGTGCCAGCAGCCAAGCTGGCGGTCGGACTAGCGGGAGTCCGGAGCAGTACTTC.

This chain joins TRBV24-1 and TRBJ2-4, with D tentatively TRBD1 (6 bases). CDR3 size: 16 residues. Germline V gives CDR1 KGHDR, CDR2 SFDVKD. V gave up 2 bases and J gave up 6 bases, with 16 bases separating them. The CDR3 loop reads CATSDSTQGIVNIQYF. CDR3 in DNA: TGTGCCACCAGTGATTCGACACAGGGAATCGTAAACATTCAGTACTTC.

The chain combines TRBV20-1 with TRBJ2-1; perhaps TRBD1 as D (5 bases). This CDR3 is built from 13 residues. Deletions cut 3 bases from V and 3 bases from J, with 9 bases between. CDR1 and CDR2 from the germline V gene are DFQATT and SNEGSKA (reference sequence). In nucleotides, the CDR3 is TGCAGTGCTAGGCAGGGAAACTACAATGAGCAGTTCTTC. Translated, it gives CSARQGNYNEQFF.

The gene calls are TRBV4-1 and TRBJ2-3; D is possibly TRBD1 or TRBD2 (5 bases each). The CDR3 sequence is 16 residues long. Germline-derived CDR1 and CDR2 are MGHRA and YSYEKL. The V and J ends lost 3 bases and 4 bases respectively, with 17 bases between them. The CDR3 nucleotides are TGCGCCAGCAGCCAGCTTGGGACCTTTGGGTCAGATACGCAGTATTTT. The encoded protein is CASSQLGTFGSDTQYF.

This clonotype was detected ten times or more. One end of the junction varies from germline; a read error may be responsible. This sequence joins TRBV5-1 and TRBJ2-7; TRBD1 is a possible D gene (6 bases). This CDR3 is built from 14 residues. The germline gives CDR1 SGHRS, CDR2 YFSETQ. The CDR3 DNA follows: TGTGCCAGCAGCTTAGGGGACACATCCTACGAGCAGTACTTC. As protein: CASSLGDTSYEQYF.

The chain couples TRBV2 to TRBJ2-5; a weak D match, TRBD2 (5 bases). V gave up 6 bases and J gave up 5 bases, with 16 bases separating them. Germline V gene sequence: CDR1 SNHLY, CDR2 FYNNEI. This CDR3 has 14 residues. The CDR3 sequence: CASRGMSEDETQYF. In DNA, the CDR3 is TGTGCCAGCAGGGGGATGTCGGAGGATGAGACCCAGTACTTC.

The chain couples TRBV4-2 to TRBJ1-1, with D maybe TRBD1 (5 bases). CDR3 length: 19 residues. V was shortened by 1 base and J by 1 base, with 22 bases between the two germline ends. Per germline, CDR1 LGHNA and CDR2 YNFKEQ. The CDR3 nucleotides are TGTGCCAGCAGCCAAGCAGCCTACGAAACAGGCGGGGGGAACACTGAAGCTTTCTTT. It translates to CASSQAAYETGGGNTEAFF.

The chain has TRBV5-5 and TRBJ1-2; TRBD1 matches at 7 bases. Germline V gene sequence: CDR1 SGHKS, CDR2 YYEKEE (reference sequence). With V trimmed by 3 bases and J by 2 bases, 13 bases remained unmatched. The CDR3 length is 17 residues. The DNA for the CDR3 is TGTGCCAGCAGCTCGCGCTCGATTGAACAGGGGAACTATGGCTACACCTTC. Its protein product is CASSSRSIEQGNYGYTF.

This chain joins TRBV5-1 and TRBJ2-7; 14 bases fit TRBD2. The CDR3 spans 17 residues. CDR1 is SGHRS, CDR2 YFSETQ, per germline. J lost 1 base, V lost 4 bases, and 7 bases had no gene match. The CDR3 spells CASSLGTSGSPSYEQYF. In DNA, the CDR3 is TGCGCCAGCAGCCTCGGGACTAGCGGGAGTCCGTCCTACGAGCAGTACTTC.

DNA for the CDR3: TGTGCCAGCAGCTTGGAGGGGACAGGCTCCTACAATGAGCAGTTCTTC. Protein: CASSLEGTGSYNEQFF. This chain joins TRBV11-2 and TRBJ2-1; 8 bases map to TRBD1. The CDR3 length is 16 residues. Germline V gene sequence: CDR1 SGHAT, CDR2 FQNNGV. V shed 3 bases, J shed 0 bases, and the junction held 4 bases outside the gene matches.

V is TRBV13 and J is TRBJ2-1, with no clear D. The V end lost 0 bases, the J end lost 7 bases, and 10 bases lay between the germline ends. CDR3 length: 14 amino acids. Germline V gene data show CDR1 as PRHDT and CDR2 as FYEKMQ (reference sequence). This CDR3 reads CASSLGALGNEQFF. The CDR3 bases are TGTGCCAGCAGCTTAGGGGCCCTAGGAAATGAGCAGTTCTTC.

This chain links TRBV19 with TRBJ1-1; possibly TRBD1 for D (5 bases). This CDR3 has 15 residues. Germline CDR1 and CDR2: LNHDA and SQIVND (reference sequence). Trimming stripped 2 bases from V and 3 bases from J, with 13 bases between. DNA of the CDR3: TGTGCCAGTAGTATACGCGGGGCTGCGGACACTGAAGCTTTCTTT. Protein sequence: CASSIRGAADTEAFF.

In this sample, this clonotype turned up once. The chain links TRBV7-9 to TRBJ1-5; 9 bases align to TRBD1. The ends lost 1 base at V and 4 bases at J; junction bases unmatched: 8. The CDR3 covers 17 residues. CDR1 and CDR2 from the germline V gene are SEHNR and FQNEAQ (reference sequence). The CDR3 coding sequence is TGTGCCAGCAGCTTAGGGGCCGGACAGGGGAGGAATCAGCCCCAGCATTTT. Translated: CASSLGAGQGRNQPQHF.

This clonotype turned up a few times. The chain recombines TRBV20-1 with TRBJ2-1, with 14 bases lining up with TRBD2. Germline-derived CDR1 and CDR2 are DFQATT and SNEGSKA (reference sequence). J lost 7 bases, V lost 5 bases, and 4 bases had no gene match. The length of the CDR3 is 14 residues. The CDR3 DNA reads TGCAGTGCTCGGACTAGCGGGAGGCGAAATGAGCAGTTCTTC. Translated, it gives CSARTSGRRNEQFF.

In this sample, this clonotype turned up a few times. The V call is TRBV6-2 or TRBV6-3, the J call TRBJ2-3; the D is unclear. The V end was cut by 6 bases, the J end by 7 bases, with 11 bases between. Germline assignment: CDR1 MNHEY and CDR2 SVGEGT. The CDR3 is 12 amino acids. This chain's CDR3 is CASRAVQNTQYF. For the CDR3, the DNA is TGTGCCAGCAGGGCCGTCCAGAATACGCAGTATTTT.

Concerning this clonotype itself: One junction end does not reproduce the germline sequence, and a read error may be involved. The CDR3: CASSLGGFGNRPQHF. CDR3 coding DNA: TGTGCCAGCAGCTTAGGAGGGTTTGGCAATCGGCCCCAGCATTTT. The rearrangement joins TRBV7-6 to TRBJ1-5, with D uncertain. Germline lookup yields CDR1 SGHVS and CDR2 FNYEAQ. This CDR3 spans 15 amino acids.

This clonotype has just one count. As DNA, the CDR3 is TGTGCCAGCAGTTTATCGCCCGAGGGGTCCTGGGAGACCCAGTACTTC. Protein: CASSLSPEGSWETQYF. The genes are TRBV27 and TRBJ2-7; D is tentatively TRBD1 or TRBD2 (5 bases each). The J call may be incorrect, as the DNA end agrees better with TRBJ2-5. Germline V gene sequence: CDR1 MNHEY, CDR2 SMNVEV (reference sequence). CDR3 length: 16 residues.

The chain combines TRBV10-3 with TRBJ2-7; 7 positions agree with TRBD1. With V trimmed by 7 bases and J by 3 bases, 6 bases remained unmatched. This CDR3 is 13 amino acids long. In germline, CDR1 is ENHRY, CDR2 SYGVKD. Here the CDR3 DNA reads TGTGCCATCACTGACGACAGGGACTACGAGCAGTACTTC. This gives the protein CAITDDRDYEQYF.

Only a few counts were recorded for this clonotype. The chain employs TRBV7-9 and TRBJ2-1; tentative D call: TRBD1 (5 bases). The ends were cut back, 5 bases at V and 9 bases at J, with 14 bases in the middle. The CDR3 has 13 residues. The germline gives CDR1 SEHNR, CDR2 FQNEAQ (reference sequence). The CDR3 here is CASSPLTGIEQFF. The CDR3 DNA is TGTGCCAGCAGCCCCCTTACAGGAATTGAGCAGTTCTTC.